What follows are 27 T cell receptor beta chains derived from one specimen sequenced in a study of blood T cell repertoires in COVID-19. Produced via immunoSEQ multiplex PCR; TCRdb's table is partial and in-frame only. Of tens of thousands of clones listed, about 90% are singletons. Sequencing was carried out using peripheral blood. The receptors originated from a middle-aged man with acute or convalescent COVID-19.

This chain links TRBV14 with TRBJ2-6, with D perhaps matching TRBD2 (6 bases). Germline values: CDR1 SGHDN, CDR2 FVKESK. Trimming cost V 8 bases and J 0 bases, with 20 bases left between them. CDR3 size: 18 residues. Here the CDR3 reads CASRLGTGGYSGANVLTF. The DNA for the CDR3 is TGTGCCAGCCGCCTAGGTACCGGGGGTTACTCTGGGGCCAACGTCCTGACTTTC.

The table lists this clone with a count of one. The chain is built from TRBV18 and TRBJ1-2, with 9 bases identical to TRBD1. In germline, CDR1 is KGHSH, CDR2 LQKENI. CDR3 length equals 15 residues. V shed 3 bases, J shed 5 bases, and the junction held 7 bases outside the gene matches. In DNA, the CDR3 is TGTGCCAGCTCACCTACGGGACAGGGAGGATATGGCTACACCTTC. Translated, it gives CASSPTGQGGYGYTF.

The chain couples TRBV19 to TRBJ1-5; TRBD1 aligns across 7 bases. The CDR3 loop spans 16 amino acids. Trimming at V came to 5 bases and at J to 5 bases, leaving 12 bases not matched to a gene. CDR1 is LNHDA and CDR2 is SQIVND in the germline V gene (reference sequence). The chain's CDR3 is CASSSTGQTRDQPQHF. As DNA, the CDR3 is TGTGCCAGTAGTTCGACGGGACAGACTAGAGATCAGCCCCAGCATTTT. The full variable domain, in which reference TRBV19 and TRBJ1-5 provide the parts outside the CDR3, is DGGITQSPKYLFRKEGQNVTLSCEQNLNHDAMYWYRQDPGQGLRLIYYSQIVNDFQKGDIAEGYSVSREKKESFPLTVTSAQKNPTAFYLCASSSTGQTRDQPQHFGDGTRLSIL.

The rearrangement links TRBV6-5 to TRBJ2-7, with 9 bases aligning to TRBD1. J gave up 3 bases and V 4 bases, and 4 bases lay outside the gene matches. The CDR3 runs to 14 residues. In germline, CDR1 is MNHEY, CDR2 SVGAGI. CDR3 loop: CASSSLTGGYEQYF. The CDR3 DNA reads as TGTGCCAGCAGTTCCTTGACAGGGGGCTACGAGCAGTACTTC.

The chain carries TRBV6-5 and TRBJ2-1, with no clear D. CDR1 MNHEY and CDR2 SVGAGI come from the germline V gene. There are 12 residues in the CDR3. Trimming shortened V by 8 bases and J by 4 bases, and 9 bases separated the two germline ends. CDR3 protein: CASGSRYNEQFF. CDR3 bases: TGTGCCAGCGGCTCCAGGTACAATGAGCAGTTCTTC.

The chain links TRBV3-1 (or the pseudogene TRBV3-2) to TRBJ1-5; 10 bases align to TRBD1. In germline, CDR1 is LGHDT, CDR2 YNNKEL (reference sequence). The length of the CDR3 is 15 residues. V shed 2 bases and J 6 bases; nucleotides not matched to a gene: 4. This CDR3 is CASSQMTGGGQPQHF. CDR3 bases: TGTGCCAGCAGCCAAATGACAGGGGGCGGTCAGCCCCAGCATTTT.

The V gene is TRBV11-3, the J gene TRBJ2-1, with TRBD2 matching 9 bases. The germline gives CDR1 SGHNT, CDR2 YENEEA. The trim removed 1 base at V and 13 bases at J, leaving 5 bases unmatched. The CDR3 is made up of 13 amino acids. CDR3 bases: TGTGCCAGCAGCTTAGGGATGACTAGCGGACAGTTCTTC. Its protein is CASSLGMTSGQFF.

In DNA form, the CDR3 reads TGCGCCAGCAGCTTATTGGCGGAGGGAAACACCATATATTTT. Its protein is CASSLLAEGNTIYF. The rearrangement joins TRBV5-1 to TRBJ1-3, with D unclear. The germline V gene has CDR1 SGHRS and CDR2 YFSETQ. The ends were cut back, 2 bases at V and 4 bases at J, with 10 bases in the middle. The CDR3 runs 14 residues.

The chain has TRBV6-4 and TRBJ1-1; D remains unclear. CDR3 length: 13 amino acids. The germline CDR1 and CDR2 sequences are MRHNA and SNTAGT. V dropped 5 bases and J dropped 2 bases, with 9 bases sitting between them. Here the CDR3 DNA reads TGTGCCAGCAGTTTTACACGAAACACTGAAGCTTTCTTT. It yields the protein CASSFTRNTEAFF.

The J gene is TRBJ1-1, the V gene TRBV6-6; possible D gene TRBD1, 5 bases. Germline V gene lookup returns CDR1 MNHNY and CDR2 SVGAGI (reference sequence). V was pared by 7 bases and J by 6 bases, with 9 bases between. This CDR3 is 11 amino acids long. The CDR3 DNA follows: TGTGCCAGCACCCAGGGTCCTGAAGCTTTCTTT. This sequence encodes CASTQGPEAFF.

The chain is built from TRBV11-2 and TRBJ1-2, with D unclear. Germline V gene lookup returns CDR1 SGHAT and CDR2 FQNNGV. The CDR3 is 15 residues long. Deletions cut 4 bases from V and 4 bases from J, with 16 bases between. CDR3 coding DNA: TGTGCCAGCAGCTCCTCAAGTAGCATACCCTATGGCTACACCTTC. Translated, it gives CASSSSSSIPYGYTF.

The CDR3 region has the DNA TGCGCCAGCAGCCAAGACGGGGAGGGCTTAACTAGACTGCGAGGCTACACCTTC. Protein product: CASSQDGEGLTRLRGYTF. The V call is TRBV4-1, the J call TRBJ1-2; D call uncertain. This CDR3 is built from 18 residues. V was clipped by 0 bases and J by 8 bases, with 25 bases between them. The germline gives CDR1 MGHRA, CDR2 YSYEKL.

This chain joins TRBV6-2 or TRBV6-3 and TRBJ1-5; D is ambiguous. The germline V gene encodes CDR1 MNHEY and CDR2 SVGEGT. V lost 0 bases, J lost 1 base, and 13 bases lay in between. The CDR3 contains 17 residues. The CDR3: CASSYSRPLKSNQPQHF. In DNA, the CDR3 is TGTGCCAGCAGTTACTCGAGGCCGCTTAAAAGCAATCAGCCCCAGCATTTT.

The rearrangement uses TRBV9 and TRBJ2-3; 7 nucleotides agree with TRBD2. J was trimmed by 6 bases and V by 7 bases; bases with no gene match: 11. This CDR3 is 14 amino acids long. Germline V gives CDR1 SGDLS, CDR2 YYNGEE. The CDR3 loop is CASGTAGRVDTQYF. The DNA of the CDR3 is TGTGCCAGCGGGACGGCGGGGAGGGTGGATACGCAGTATTTT.

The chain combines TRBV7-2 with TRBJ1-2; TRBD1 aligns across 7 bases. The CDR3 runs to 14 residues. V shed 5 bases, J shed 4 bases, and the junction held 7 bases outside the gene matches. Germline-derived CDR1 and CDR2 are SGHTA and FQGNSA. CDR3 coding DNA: TGTGCCAGCAGCAAAGGGACAGCCCCCTATGGCTACACCTTC. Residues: CASSKGTAPYGYTF.

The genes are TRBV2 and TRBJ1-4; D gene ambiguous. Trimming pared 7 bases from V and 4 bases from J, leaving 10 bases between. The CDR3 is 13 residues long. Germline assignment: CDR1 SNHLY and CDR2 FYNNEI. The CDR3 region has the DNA TGTGCCAGCATGCGGGCCCTTAATGAAAAACTGTTTTTT. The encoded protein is CASMRALNEKLFF.

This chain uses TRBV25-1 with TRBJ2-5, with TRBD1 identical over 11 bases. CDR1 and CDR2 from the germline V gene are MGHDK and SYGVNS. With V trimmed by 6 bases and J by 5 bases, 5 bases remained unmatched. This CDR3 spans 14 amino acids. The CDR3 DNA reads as TGTGCCAGCAGGTGGACAGGGGGCACGGAGACCCAGTACTTC. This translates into CASRWTGGTETQYF.

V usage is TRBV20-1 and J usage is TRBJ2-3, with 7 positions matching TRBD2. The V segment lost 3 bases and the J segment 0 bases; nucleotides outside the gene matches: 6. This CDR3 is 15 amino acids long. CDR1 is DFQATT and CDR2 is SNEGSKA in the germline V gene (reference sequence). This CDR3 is CSASETSLSTDTQYF. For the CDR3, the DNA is TGCAGTGCTAGTGAGACTAGCCTTAGCACAGATACGCAGTATTTT.

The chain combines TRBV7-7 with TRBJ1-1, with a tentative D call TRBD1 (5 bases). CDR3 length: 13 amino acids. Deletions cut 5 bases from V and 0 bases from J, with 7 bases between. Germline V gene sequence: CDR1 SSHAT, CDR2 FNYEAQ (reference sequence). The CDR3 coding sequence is TGTGCCAGCAGCCGGGACTTGAACACTGAAGCTTTCTTT. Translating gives CASSRDLNTEAFF.

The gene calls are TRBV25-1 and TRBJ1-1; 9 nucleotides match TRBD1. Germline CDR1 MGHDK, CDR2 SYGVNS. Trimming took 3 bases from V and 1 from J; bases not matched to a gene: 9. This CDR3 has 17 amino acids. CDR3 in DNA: TGTGCCAGCAGTGACAGTGAGGACAGGGGCTCGAACACTGAAGCTTTCTTT. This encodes CASSDSEDRGSNTEAFF.

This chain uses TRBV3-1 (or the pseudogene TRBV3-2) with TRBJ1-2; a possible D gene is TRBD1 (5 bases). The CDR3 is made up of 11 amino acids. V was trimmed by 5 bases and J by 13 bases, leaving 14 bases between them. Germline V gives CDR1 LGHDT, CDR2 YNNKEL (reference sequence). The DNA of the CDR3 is TGTGCCAGCAGCTTTTTAGGGGAATCCACCTTC. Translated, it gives CASSFLGESTF.

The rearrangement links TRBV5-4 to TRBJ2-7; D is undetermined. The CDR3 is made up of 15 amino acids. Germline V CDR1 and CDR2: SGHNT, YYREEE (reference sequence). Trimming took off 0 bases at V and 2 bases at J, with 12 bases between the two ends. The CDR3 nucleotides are TGTGCCAGCAGCTTGGGGCCGGAGTACACCTACGAGCAGTACTTC. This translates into CASSLGPEYTYEQYF.

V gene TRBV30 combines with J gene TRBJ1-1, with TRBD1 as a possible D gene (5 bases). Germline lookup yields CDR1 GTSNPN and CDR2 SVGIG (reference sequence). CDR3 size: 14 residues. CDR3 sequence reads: CASTASRWRTEAFF. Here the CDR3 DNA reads TGTGCATCGACAGCGTCCAGGTGGAGAACTGAAGCTTTCTTT.

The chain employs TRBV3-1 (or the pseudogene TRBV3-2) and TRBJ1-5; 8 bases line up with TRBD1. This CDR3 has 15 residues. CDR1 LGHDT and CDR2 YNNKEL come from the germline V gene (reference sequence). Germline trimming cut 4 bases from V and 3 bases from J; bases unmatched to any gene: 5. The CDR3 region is CASSPTGGPNQPQHF. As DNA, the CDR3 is TGTGCCAGCAGCCCAACAGGGGGGCCCAATCAGCCCCAGCATTTT.

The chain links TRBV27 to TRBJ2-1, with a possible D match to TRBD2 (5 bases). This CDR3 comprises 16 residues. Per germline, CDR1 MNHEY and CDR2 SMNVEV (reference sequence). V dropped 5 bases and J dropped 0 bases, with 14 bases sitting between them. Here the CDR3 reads CASSTWTLSSYNEQFF. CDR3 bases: TGTGCCAGCAGTACCTGGACTTTGAGCTCCTACAATGAGCAGTTCTTC.

The CDR3 reads CASSGTGDGYTF. For the CDR3, the DNA is TGTGCCAGCAGCGGGACAGGGGATGGCTACACCTTC. The V call is TRBV21-1, the J call TRBJ1-2; the table's D call, TRBD1, has no DNA check behind it. TRBV21-1 is described as a pseudogene. CDR3 size: 12 residues.

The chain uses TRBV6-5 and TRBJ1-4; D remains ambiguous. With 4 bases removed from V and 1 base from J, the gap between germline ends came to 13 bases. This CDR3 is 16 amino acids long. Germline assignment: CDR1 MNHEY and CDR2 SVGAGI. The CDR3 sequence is CASSSNGIGTNEKLFF. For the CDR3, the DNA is TGTGCCAGCAGTTCCAACGGGATTGGAACTAATGAAAAACTGTTTTTT.